This TCR beta chain appears in the sequencing data of a study of T-cell memory formation after mild COVID-19. The CDR3 is 17 amino acids. Germline V gives CDR1 SGHNT, CDR2 YYREEE (reference sequence). The J segment lost 0 bases and the V segment lost 3 bases, leaving 12 bases of the junction unmatched. Using its own MiXCR run on the 5' RACE reads, TCRdb lists one record per CDR3 protein. Of hundreds of thousands of distinct CDR3 sequences listed, roughly 18% are singletons. Regarding the study as a whole: Shrinking CD4+ clones were chiefly CM and EM; CD8+ ones were chiefly EMRA. Memory cells collected pre-infection included some clones that later responded, suggesting cross-reactive memory joined.

Details on this clonotype: Its antigen is not identified.

The source material was PBMCs or a T cell subset sorted from them (not recorded which). The clonotype originates from an adult woman who had mild COVID-19 (a few samples of this study predate the infection). Cell type and time point are not known. J is TRBJ2-7 and V is TRBV5-4; 7 positions match TRBD2. The CDR3 loop is CASSSWGRGPTSYEQYF. The CDR3 DNA is TGTGCCAGCAGCTCGTGGGGGAGGGGACCAACCTCCTACGAGCAGTACTTC.